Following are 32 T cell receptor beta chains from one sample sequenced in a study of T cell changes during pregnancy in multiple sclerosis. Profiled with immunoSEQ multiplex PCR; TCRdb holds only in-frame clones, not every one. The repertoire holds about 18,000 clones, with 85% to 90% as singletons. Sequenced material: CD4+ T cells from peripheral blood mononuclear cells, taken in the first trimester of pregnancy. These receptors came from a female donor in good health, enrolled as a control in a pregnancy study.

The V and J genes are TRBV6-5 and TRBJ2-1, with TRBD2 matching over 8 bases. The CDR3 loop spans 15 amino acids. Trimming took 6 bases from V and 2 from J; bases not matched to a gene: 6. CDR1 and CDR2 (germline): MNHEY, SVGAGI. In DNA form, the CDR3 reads TGTGCCAGCAGCCAGAGCGGGGGAACCTACAATGAGCAGTTCTTC. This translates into CASSQSGGTYNEQFF.

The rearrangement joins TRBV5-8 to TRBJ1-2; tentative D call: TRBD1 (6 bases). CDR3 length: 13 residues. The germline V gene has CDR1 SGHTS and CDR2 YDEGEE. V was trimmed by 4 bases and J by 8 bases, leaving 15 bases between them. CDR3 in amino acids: CASSQTGWRGYTF. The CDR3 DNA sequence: TGTGCCAGCAGCCAAACAGGGTGGCGCGGCTACACCTTC.

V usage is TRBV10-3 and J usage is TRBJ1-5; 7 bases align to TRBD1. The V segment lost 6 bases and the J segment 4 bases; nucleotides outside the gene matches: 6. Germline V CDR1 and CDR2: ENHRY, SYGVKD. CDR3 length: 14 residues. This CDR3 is CAIRGDSQNQPQHF. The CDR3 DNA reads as TGTGCCATCAGGGGGGACAGTCAAAATCAGCCCCAGCATTTT.

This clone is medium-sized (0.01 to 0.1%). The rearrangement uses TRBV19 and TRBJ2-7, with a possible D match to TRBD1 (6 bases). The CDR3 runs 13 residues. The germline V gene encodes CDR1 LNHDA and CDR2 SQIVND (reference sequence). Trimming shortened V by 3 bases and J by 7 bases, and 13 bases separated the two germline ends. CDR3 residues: CASSITLTGEQYF. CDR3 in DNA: TGTGCCAGTAGTATCACCCTAACAGGGGAGCAGTACTTC.

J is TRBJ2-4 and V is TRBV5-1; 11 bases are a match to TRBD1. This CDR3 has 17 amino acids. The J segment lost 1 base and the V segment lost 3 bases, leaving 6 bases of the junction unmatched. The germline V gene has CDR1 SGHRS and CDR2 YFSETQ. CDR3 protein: CASSSRTGGPAKNIQYF. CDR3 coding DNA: TGCGCCAGCAGCTCTCGGACAGGGGGCCCTGCCAAAAACATTCAGTACTTC.

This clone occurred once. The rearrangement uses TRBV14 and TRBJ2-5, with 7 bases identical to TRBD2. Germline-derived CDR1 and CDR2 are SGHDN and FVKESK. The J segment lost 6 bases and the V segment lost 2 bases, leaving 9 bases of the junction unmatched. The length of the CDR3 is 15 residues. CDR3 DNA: TGTGCCAGCAGCCAAACACACGGGGGGTTCCAGACCCAGTACTTC. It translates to CASSQTHGGFQTQYF. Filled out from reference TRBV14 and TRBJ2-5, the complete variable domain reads EAGVTQFPSHSVIEKGQTVTLRCDPISGHDNLYWYRRVMGKEIKFLLHFVKESKQDESGMPNNRFLAERTGGTYSTLKVQPAELEDSGVYFCASSQTHGGFQTQYFGPGTRLLVL.

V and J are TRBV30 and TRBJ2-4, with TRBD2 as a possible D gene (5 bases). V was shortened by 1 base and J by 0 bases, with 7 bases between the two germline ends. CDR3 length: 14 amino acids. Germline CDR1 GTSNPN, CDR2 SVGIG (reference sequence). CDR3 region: CAWSEGRAKNIQYF. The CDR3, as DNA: TGTGCCTGGAGTGAAGGGAGAGCCAAAAACATTCAGTACTTC.

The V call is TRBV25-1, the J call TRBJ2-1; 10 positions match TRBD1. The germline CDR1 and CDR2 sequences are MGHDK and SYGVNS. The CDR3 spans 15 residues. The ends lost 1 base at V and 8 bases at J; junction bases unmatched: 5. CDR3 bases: TGTGCCAGCAGTGAATTCGGGACAGGGGTTGATGAGCAGTTCTTC. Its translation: CASSEFGTGVDEQFF.

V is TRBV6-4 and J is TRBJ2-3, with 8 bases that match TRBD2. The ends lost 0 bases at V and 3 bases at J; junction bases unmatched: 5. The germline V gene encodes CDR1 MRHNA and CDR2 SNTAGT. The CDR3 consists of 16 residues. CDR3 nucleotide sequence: TGTGCCAGCAGTGACTCGGCGGGGGGTATAACAGATACGCAGTATTTT. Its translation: CASSDSAGGITDTQYF.

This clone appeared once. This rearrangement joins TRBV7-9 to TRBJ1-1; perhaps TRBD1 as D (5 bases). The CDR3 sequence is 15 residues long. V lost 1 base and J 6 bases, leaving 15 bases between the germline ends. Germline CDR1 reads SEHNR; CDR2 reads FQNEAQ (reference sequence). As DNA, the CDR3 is TGTGCCAGCAGCTTAGTGACAGCGAAAGGTCCTGAAGCTTTCTTT. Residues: CASSLVTAKGPEAFF.

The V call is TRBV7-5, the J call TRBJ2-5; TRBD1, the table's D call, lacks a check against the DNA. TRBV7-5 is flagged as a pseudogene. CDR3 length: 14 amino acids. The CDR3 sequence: CARSHWDRVETQYF. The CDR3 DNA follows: TGTGCCAGAAGCCATTGGGACAGGGTAGAGACCCAGTACTTC.

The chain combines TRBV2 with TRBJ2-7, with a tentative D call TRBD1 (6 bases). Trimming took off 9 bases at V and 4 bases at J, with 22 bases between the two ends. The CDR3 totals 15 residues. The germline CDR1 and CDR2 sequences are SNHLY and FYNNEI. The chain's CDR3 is CARDRVRGAQYEQYF. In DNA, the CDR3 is TGTGCCAGGGATCGGGTCAGGGGAGCACAATACGAGCAGTACTTC.

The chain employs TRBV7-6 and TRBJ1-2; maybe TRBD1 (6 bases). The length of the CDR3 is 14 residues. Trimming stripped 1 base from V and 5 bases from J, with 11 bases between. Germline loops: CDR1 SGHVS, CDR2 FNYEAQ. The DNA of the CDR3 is TGTGCCAGCAGCTTAGAGAACAGGGTATATGGCTACACCTTC. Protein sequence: CASSLENRVYGYTF.

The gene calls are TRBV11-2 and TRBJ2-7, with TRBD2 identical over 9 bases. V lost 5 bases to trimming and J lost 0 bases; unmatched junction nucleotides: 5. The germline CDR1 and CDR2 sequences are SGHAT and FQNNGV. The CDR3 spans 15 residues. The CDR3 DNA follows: TGTGCCAGCAGCGGAGCGGGGGGACTCTCCTACGAGCAGTACTTC. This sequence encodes CASSGAGGLSYEQYF.

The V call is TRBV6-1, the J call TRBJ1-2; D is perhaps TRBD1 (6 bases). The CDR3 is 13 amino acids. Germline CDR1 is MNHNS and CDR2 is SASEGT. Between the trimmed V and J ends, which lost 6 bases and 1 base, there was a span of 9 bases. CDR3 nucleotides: TGTGCCAGCAGGCAGGGGAATAACTATGGCTACACCTTC. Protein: CASRQGNNYGYTF.

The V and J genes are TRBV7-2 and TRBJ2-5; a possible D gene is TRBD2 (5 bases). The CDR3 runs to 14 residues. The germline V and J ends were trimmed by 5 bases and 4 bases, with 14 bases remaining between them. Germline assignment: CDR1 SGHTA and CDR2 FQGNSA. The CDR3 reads CASSDRAGRETQYF. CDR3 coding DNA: TGTGCCAGCAGCGATAGGGCGGGCAGAGAGACCCAGTACTTC. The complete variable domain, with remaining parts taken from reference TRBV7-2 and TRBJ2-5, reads GAGVSQSPSNKVTEKGKDVELRCDPISGHTALYWYRQSLGQGLEFLIYFQGNSAPDKSGLPSDRFSAERTGGSVSTLTIQRTQQEDSAVYLCASSDRAGRETQYFGPGTRLLVL.

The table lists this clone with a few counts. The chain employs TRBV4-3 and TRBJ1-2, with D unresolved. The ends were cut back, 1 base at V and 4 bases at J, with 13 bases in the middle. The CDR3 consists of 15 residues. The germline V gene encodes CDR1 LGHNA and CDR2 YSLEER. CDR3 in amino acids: CASSQGAAALYGYTF. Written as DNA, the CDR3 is TGCGCCAGCAGCCAAGGGGCAGCAGCCCTCTATGGCTACACCTTC.

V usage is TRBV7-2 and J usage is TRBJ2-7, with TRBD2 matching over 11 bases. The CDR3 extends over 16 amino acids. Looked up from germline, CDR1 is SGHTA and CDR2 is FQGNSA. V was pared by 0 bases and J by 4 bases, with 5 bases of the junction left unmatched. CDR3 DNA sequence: TGTGCCAGCAGCTTAGCCGGGACTAGCGGCCTATACGAGCAGTACTTC. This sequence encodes CASSLAGTSGLYEQYF.

Here the CDR3 DNA reads TGTGCCAGCAGCTCTAGCGGGGGGGCGGGTGAGCAGTACTTC. The encoded protein is CASSSSGGAGEQYF. The rearrangement joins TRBV7-2 to TRBJ2-7; 12 positions agree with TRBD2. The CDR3 contains 14 residues. Germline CDR1 is SGHTA and CDR2 is FQGNSA. J gave up 7 bases and V 4 bases, and 5 bases lay outside the gene matches.

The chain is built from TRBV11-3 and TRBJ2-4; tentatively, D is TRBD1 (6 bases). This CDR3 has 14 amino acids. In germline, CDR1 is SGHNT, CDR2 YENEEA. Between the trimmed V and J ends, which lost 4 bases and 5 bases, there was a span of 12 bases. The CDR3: CASSYREQENIQYF. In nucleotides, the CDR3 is TGTGCCAGCAGCTACAGGGAACAGGAAAACATTCAGTACTTC.

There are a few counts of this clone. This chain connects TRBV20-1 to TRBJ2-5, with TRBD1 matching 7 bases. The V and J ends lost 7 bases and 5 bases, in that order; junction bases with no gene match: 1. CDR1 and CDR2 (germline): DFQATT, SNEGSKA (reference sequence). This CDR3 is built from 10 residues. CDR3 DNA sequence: TGCAGTGACAGGGGCGAGACCCAGTACTTC. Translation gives CSDRGETQYF.

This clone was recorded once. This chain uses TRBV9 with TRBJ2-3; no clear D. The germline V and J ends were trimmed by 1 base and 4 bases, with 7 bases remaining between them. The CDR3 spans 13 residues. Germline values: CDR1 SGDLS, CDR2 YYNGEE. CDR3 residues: CASSVSSADTQYF. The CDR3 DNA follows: TGTGCCAGCAGCGTAAGTTCGGCAGATACGCAGTATTTT.

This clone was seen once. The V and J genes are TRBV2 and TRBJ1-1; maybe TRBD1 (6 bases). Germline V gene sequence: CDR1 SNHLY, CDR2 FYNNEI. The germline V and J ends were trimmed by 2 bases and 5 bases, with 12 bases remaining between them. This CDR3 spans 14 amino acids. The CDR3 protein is CASSETGMRTEAFF. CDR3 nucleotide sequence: TGTGCCAGCAGTGAAACAGGGATGAGGACTGAAGCTTTCTTT.

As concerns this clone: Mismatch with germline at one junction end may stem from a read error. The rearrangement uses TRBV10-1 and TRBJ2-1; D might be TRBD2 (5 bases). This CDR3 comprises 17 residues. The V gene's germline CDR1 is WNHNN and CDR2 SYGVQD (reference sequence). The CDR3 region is CARSEGNGETPYNEQFF. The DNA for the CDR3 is TGCGCCAGAAGTGAAGGGAACGGGGAAACTCCCTACAATGAGCAGTTCTTC.

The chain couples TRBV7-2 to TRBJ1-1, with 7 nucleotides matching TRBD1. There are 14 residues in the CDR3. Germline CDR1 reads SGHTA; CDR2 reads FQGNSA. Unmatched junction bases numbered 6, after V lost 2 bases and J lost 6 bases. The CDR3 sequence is CASSLSGGPAEAFF. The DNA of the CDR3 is TGTGCCAGCAGCTTATCAGGGGGGCCCGCTGAAGCTTTCTTT.

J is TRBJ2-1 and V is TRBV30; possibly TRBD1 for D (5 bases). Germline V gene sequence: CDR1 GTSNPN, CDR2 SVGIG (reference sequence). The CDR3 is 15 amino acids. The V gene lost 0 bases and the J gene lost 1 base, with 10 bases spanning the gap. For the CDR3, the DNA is TGTGCCTGGAGTGTACGGCAGGGTTCCTACAATGAGCAGTTCTTC. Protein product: CAWSVRQGSYNEQFF.

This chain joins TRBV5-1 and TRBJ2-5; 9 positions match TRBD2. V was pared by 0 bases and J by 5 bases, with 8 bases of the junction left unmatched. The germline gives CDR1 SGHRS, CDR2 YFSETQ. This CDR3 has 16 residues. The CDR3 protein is CASSLEGSGSEETQYF. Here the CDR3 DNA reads TGCGCCAGCAGCTTGGAGGGTAGCGGGAGTGAGGAGACCCAGTACTTC. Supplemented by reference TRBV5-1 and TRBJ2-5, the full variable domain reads KAGVTQTPRYLIKTRGQQVTLSCSPISGHRSVSWYQQTPGQGLQFLFEYFSETQRNKGNFPGRFSGRQFSNSRSEMNVSTLELGDSALYLCASSLEGSGSEETQYFGPGTRLLVL.

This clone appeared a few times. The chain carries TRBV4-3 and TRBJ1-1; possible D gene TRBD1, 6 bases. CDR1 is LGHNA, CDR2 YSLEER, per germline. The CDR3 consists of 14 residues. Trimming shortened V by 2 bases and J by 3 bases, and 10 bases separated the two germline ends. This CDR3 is CASSQSGQYTEAFF. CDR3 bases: TGCGCCAGCAGCCAATCTGGACAGTACACTGAAGCTTTCTTT.

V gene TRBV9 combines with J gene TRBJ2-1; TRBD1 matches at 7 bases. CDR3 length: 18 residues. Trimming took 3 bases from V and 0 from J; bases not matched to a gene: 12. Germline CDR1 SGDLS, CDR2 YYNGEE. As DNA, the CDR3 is TGTGCCAGCAGCGCCCGGGACAGTCATAGCAGCTCCTACAATGAGCAGTTCTTC. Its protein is CASSARDSHSSSYNEQFF.

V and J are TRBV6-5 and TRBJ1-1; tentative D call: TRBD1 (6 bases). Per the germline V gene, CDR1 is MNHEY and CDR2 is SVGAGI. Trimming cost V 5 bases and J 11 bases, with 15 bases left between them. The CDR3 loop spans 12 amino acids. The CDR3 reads CASSSGQSGAFF. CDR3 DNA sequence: TGTGCCAGCAGTAGCGGACAGAGTGGGGCTTTCTTT.

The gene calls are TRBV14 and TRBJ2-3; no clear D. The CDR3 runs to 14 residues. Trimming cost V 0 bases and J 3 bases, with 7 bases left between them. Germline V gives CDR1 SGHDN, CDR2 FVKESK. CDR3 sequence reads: CASSQDLRTDTQYF. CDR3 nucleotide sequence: TGTGCCAGCAGCCAAGATCTACGGACAGATACGCAGTATTTT.

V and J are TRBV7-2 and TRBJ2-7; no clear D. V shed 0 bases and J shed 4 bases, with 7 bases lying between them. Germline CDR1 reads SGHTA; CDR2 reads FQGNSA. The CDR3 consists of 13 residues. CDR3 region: CASSLAYVYEQYF. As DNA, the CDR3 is TGTGCCAGCAGCTTAGCCTACGTGTACGAGCAGTACTTC.